These 32 T cell receptor beta chains share one sample of origin, sequenced in a study of post-analysis software for immune sequencing data. Study conclusions and caveats: Comparison of patients with controls showed 4 to 6 TRBV segments more frequent in patients, TRBV5-6, TRBV5-1 and TRBV20-1 among them.

Researchers reported that TCR beta cDNA libraries carried unique molecular identifiers. TCRdb re-called the PCR reads through MiXCR, storing one row per CDR3 protein. Of roughly 580,000 distinct CDR3 sequences detected, 44% appear once; the ten largest clones hold 1.5% to 2%. What these receptors recognize is not known. The sequenced material came from blood. The receptors derive from a girl aged 5-17 years with multiple sclerosis.

With respect to this clonotype: The junction departs from the called germline gene at one end, perhaps through a read error. V usage is TRBV7-9 and J usage is TRBJ2-5; the D gene is possibly TRBD2 (6 bases). Germline values: CDR1 SEHNR, CDR2 FQNEAQ (reference sequence). This CDR3 comprises 13 residues. The CDR3 sequence is CTSGRDFQETQYF. The DNA for the CDR3 is TGTACCAGCGGCCGGGACTTCCAAGAGACCCAGTACTTC.

The V call is TRBV11-2, the J call TRBJ2-4; 10 bases fit TRBD2. Trimming took 3 bases from V and 5 from J; bases not matched to a gene: 4. Germline loops: CDR1 SGHAT, CDR2 FQNNGV. The CDR3 is made up of 15 amino acids. The CDR3 region has the DNA TGTGCCAGCAGCTTCCTAGCGGGGGTGGAAAACATTCAGTACTTC. This gives the protein CASSFLAGVENIQYF. The whole variable domain, filled in from reference TRBV11-2 and TRBJ2-4, reads EAGVAQSPRYKIIEKRQSVAFWCNPISGHATLYWYQQILGQGPKLLIQFQNNGVVDDSQLPKDRFSAERLKGVDSTLKIQPAKLEDSAVYLCASSFLAGVENIQYFGAGTRLSVL.

The V and J genes are TRBV7-9 and TRBJ1-1; 10 bases match TRBD1. The CDR3 is made up of 15 amino acids. The junction had 8 bases not matched to a gene; V was cut back by 5 bases and J by 5 bases. Germline V lookup: CDR1 SEHNR, CDR2 FQNEAQ (reference sequence). The CDR3 DNA reads TGTGCCAGCAGCAATAGACAGGGGGCGGGTACTGAAGCTTTCTTT. Amino acid sequence: CASSNRQGAGTEAFF.

The rearrangement links TRBV29-1 to TRBJ1-1; TRBD1 matches at 8 bases. The CDR3 is made up of 17 amino acids. Germline V gene lookup returns CDR1 SQVTM and CDR2 ANQGSEA. V was pared by 6 bases and J by 4 bases, with 19 bases of the junction left unmatched. In DNA, the CDR3 is TGCAGCGTCTTGGGAAGCAGGGGGCTCGTCCGGAGCACTGAAGCTTTCTTT. Translation gives CSVLGSRGLVRSTEAFF. Full variable domain (missing parts from reference TRBV29-1 and TRBJ1-1): SAVISQKPSRDICQRGTSLTIQCQVDSQVTMMFWYRQQPGQSLTLIATANQGSEATYESGFVIDKFPISRPNLTFSTLTVSNMSPEDSSIYLCSVLGSRGLVRSTEAFFGQGTRLTVV.

This clonotype came up many times. V usage is TRBV10-3 and J usage is TRBJ2-3; 8 nucleotides match TRBD2. CDR1 is ENHRY and CDR2 is SYGVKD in the germline V gene. The CDR3 totals 18 residues. Trimming took 0 bases from V and 4 from J; bases not matched to a gene: 12. This CDR3 reads CAISESFSAGGFADTQYF. The DNA for the CDR3 is TGTGCCATCAGTGAGTCTTTTTCGGCGGGAGGCTTCGCAGATACGCAGTATTTT.

CDR3 nucleotides: TGTGCCAGCTTCGGGCGGGAGGGCCGGAATTGGAATGAGCAGTTCTTC. This sequence encodes CASFGREGRNWNEQFF. The rearrangement uses TRBV6-1 and TRBJ2-1; TRBD2 matches at 9 bases. With 8 bases clipped from V and 7 bases from J, the junction kept 15 bases outside the gene matches. Germline loops: CDR1 MNHNS, CDR2 SASEGT. The CDR3 is made up of 16 amino acids.

A few counts support this clonotype. This rearrangement joins TRBV5-1 to TRBJ2-7; D perhaps matches TRBD1 (6 bases). The ends were cut back, 5 bases at V and 5 bases at J, with 11 bases in the middle. The CDR3 is 12 amino acids. In germline, CDR1 is SGHRS, CDR2 YFSETQ. In DNA, the CDR3 is TGCGCCAGCAGGTCTACAGGGAACGAGCAGTACTTC. It codes for CASRSTGNEQYF.

This chain joins TRBV24-1 and TRBJ2-7; a weak D match, TRBD1 (6 bases). Germline V lookup: CDR1 KGHDR, CDR2 SFDVKD. There are 14 residues in the CDR3. V shed 6 bases and J shed 2 bases, with 13 bases lying between them. The CDR3 region is CATSPAGDPYEQYF. Here the CDR3 DNA reads TGTGCCACCAGTCCGGCAGGGGATCCCTACGAGCAGTACTTC.

This clonotype was recorded a few times. V usage is TRBV4-1 and J usage is TRBJ1-4; no clear D gene. Trimming took 4 bases from V and 6 from J, leaving 12 bases between them. The CDR3 extends over 14 amino acids. Germline V lookup: CDR1 MGHRA, CDR2 YSYEKL. CDR3 region: CASSPGPGDEKLFF. The CDR3, as DNA: TGCGCCAGCAGCCCCGGACCTGGGGATGAAAAACTGTTTTTT.

This clonotype occurred a few times. This chain uses TRBV12-3 or TRBV12-4 with TRBJ1-2, with D possibly being TRBD1 (6 bases). This CDR3 is 14 amino acids long. V gave up 7 bases and J gave up 4 bases, with 16 bases separating them. The CDR3 DNA reads TGTGCCAGCAAGCCCATCGGACAGAGCTATGGCTACACCTTC. This gives the protein CASKPIGQSYGYTF.

The CDR3 DNA reads TGTGCCAGCACCCGGGACAGGCGCTATGGTGGTACGCAGTATTTT. Translation gives CASTRDRRYGGTQYF. J is TRBJ2-3 and V is TRBV6-6, with 8 nucleotides matching TRBD1. This CDR3 is 15 amino acids long. The V gene's germline CDR1 is MNHNY and CDR2 SVGAGI (reference sequence). Germline trimming cut 7 bases from V and 8 bases from J; bases unmatched to any gene: 14.

This clonotype turned up a few times. The rearrangement uses TRBV12-3 or TRBV12-4 and TRBJ2-7, with 10 bases fitting TRBD2. The DNA matches TRBJ2-5 better at its end, which makes the J call doubtful. This CDR3 is built from 16 residues. CDR3 coding DNA: TGTGCCAGCAGTCCCCAGGCTAGCGGGAGTGGGGAGACCCAGTACTTC. This encodes CASSPQASGSGETQYF.

This clonotype occurred a few times. V and J are TRBV7-3 and TRBJ2-3; maybe TRBD2 (5 bases). The V end was cut by 1 base, the J end by 0 bases, with 14 bases between. The CDR3 extends over 17 amino acids. CDR1 is SGHTA and CDR2 is FQGTGA in the germline V gene. The CDR3 bases are TGTGCCAGCAGCTTAAGTGATGGCGGGTGGAGCACAGATACGCAGTATTTT. Translating it yields CASSLSDGGWSTDTQYF. Using reference TRBV7-3 and TRBJ2-3 for the parts outside the CDR3, the full variable domain is GAGVSQTPSNKVTEKGKYVELRCDPISGHTALYWYRQSLGQGPEFLIYFQGTGAADDSGLPNDRFFAVRPEGSVSTLKIQRTERGDSAVYLCASSLSDGGWSTDTQYFGPGTRLTVL.

CDR3 DNA sequence: TGTGCCAGCAGCTTAATAACGGGAGAGACCCGGTACTTC. It encodes CASSLITGETRYF. V and J are TRBV7-9 and TRBJ2-7; D possibly corresponds to TRBD2 (6 bases). Trimming took off 2 bases at V and 12 bases at J, with 17 bases between the two ends. CDR3 length: 13 residues. CDR1 and CDR2 (germline): SEHNR, FQNEAQ (reference sequence).

The chain joins TRBV20-1 to TRBJ1-5; TRBD1 agrees at 10 bases. Losses at the gene ends were 7 bases for V and 8 bases for J; bases not matched to a gene: 5. Germline CDR1 DFQATT, CDR2 SNEGSKA (reference sequence). The CDR3 is 12 residues long. The CDR3 sequence is CSVGQGGKPQHF. The CDR3 region has the DNA TGCAGTGTCGGACAGGGGGGAAAGCCCCAGCATTTT.

This rearrangement joins TRBV6-4 to TRBJ2-2; either TRBD1 or TRBD2 may supply D (6 bases each). CDR3 length: 14 residues. Germline V lookup: CDR1 MRHNA, CDR2 SNTAGT. Trimming shortened V by 3 bases and J by 6 bases, and 11 bases separated the two germline ends. CDR3 DNA sequence: TGTGCCAGCAGTGAGAGGGGGGAAGCCGGGGAGCTGTTTTTT. Translation gives CASSERGEAGELFF.

This clonotype was found once. The V call is TRBV20-1, the J call TRBJ1-6; possible D gene TRBD1, 6 bases. V was pared by 0 bases and J by 7 bases, with 16 bases between. This CDR3 is built from 16 residues. CDR1 is DFQATT and CDR2 is SNEGSKA in the germline V gene (reference sequence). The CDR3 sequence is CSARDLGGPLNSPLHF. The CDR3 DNA follows: TGCAGTGCTAGAGATCTTGGGGGGCCGCTCAATTCACCCCTCCACTTT.

In this sample, this clonotype turned up a few times. The rearrangement uses TRBV30 and TRBJ1-2; 11 positions match TRBD1. V lost 0 bases to trimming and J lost 3 bases; unmatched junction nucleotides: 3. In germline, CDR1 is GTSNPN, CDR2 SVGIG (reference sequence). This CDR3 has 15 amino acids. The CDR3 spells CAWSVWTGGDYGYTF. For the CDR3, the DNA is TGTGCCTGGAGTGTATGGACAGGGGGCGACTATGGCTACACCTTC.

The chain has TRBV29-1 and TRBJ2-5; 13 positions agree with TRBD2. After removal of 6 bases from V and 3 bases from J, the junction contained 4 bases not matched to a gene. Germline lookup yields CDR1 SQVTM and CDR2 ANQGSEA. The CDR3 sequence is 14 residues long. The CDR3 DNA reads TGCAGCGTCCGGACTAGCGGGAGAGAAGAGACCCAGTACTTC. The encoded protein is CSVRTSGREETQYF.

The chain joins TRBV25-1 to TRBJ1-2, with 7 positions matching TRBD1. CDR3 length equals 16 residues. From germline, CDR1 is MGHDK and CDR2 SYGVNS. V lost 2 bases, J lost 2 bases, and 8 bases stayed unmatched. This chain's CDR3 is CASSERQGLANYGYTF. CDR3 sequence (DNA): TGTGCCAGCAGTGAACGACAGGGTCTAGCGAACTATGGCTACACCTTC.

This clonotype was observed a handful of times. The chain uses TRBV4-1 and TRBJ2-3; D possibly corresponds to TRBD2 (5 bases). V gave up 3 bases and J gave up 0 bases, with 13 bases separating them. This CDR3 is built from 16 residues. Germline CDR1 MGHRA, CDR2 YSYEKL. CDR3 residues: CASSQGTSYSTDTQYF. The CDR3 DNA reads TGCGCCAGCAGCCAGGGAACTAGTTATAGCACAGATACGCAGTATTTT.

Comment on this clonotype: The conserved phenylalanine or tryptophan normally closing the CDR3 is absent here, so this likely arose from a read error. The chain is built from TRBV20-1 and TRBJ1-1, with unresolved D. Trimming left V 3 bases short and J 5 bases short, with 10 bases between. There are 12 residues in the CDR3. Germline CDR1 reads DFQATT; CDR2 reads SNEGSKA (reference sequence). The CDR3 region is CSASPGSTEAFV. In DNA, the CDR3 is TGCAGTGCTAGTCCGGGGTCTACTGAAGCTTTCGTT.

This rearrangement joins TRBV20-1 to TRBJ1-4; D uncertain. In germline, CDR1 is DFQATT, CDR2 SNEGSKA (reference sequence). CDR3 length: 10 residues. Trimming took off 2 bases at V and 8 bases at J, with 3 bases between the two ends. The CDR3 DNA reads as TGCAGTGCTAGAAACGAAAAACTGTTTTTT. It translates to CSARNEKLFF.

The chain recombines TRBV6-5 with TRBJ2-7; D may match TRBD1 or TRBD2 (5 bases each). This CDR3 spans 16 amino acids. CDR1 and CDR2 (germline): MNHEY, SVGAGI. Trimming took 5 bases from V and 3 from J, leaving 20 bases between them. CDR3 sequence: CASSIGDGYGYYEQYF. The CDR3 DNA is TGTGCCAGCAGTATTGGGGACGGCTATGGCTACTACGAGCAGTACTTC.

To note about this clonotype: A much larger clone lies a single base off, so this may be a read error. V is TRBV7-2 and J is TRBJ2-5; TRBD2 might be the D (5 bases). The ends were cut back, 5 bases at V and 13 bases at J, with 23 bases in the middle. Germline CDR1 SGHTA, CDR2 FQGNSA. CDR3 size: 14 residues. CDR3 residues: CASSPRTGSGELYF. The CDR3 DNA reads as TGTGCCAGCAGCCCGAGGACTGGATCCGGCGAGCTGTACTTC.

CDR3 sequence: CASRTGGLGTEAFF. The CDR3 coding sequence is TGTGCCAGCAGAACGGGGGGTCTGGGCACTGAAGCTTTCTTT. This chain links TRBV6-4 with TRBJ1-1; D possibly corresponds to TRBD1 (5 bases). V gave up 6 bases and J gave up 4 bases, with 15 bases separating them. The CDR3 sequence is 14 residues long. Germline V gene sequence: CDR1 MRHNA, CDR2 SNTAGT.

The table lists this clonotype with a few counts. The chain joins TRBV5-1 to TRBJ2-1; TRBD2 might be the D (6 bases). Trimming cost V 0 bases and J 8 bases, with 15 bases left between them. From germline, CDR1 is SGHRS and CDR2 YFSETQ. There are 15 residues in the CDR3. In nucleotides, the CDR3 is TGCGCCAGCAGCTTGGTAGGTAGCGGATCGGATGAGCAGTTCTTC. Protein sequence: CASSLVGSGSDEQFF.

This clonotype was detected only a few times. This chain links TRBV20-1 with TRBJ2-5; TRBD2 matches 7 bases. The CDR3 sequence is 15 residues long. Per germline, CDR1 DFQATT and CDR2 SNEGSKA (reference sequence). V lost 5 bases and J lost 2; bases outside the gene matches: 11. This chain's CDR3 is CSAFRGLGGQETQYF. The CDR3, as DNA: TGCAGTGCTTTCCGAGGACTAGGAGGGCAAGAGACCCAGTACTTC.

V gene TRBV29-1 combines with J gene TRBJ2-5; D remains unclear. The CDR3 length is 12 residues. The V end was cut by 3 bases, the J end by 2 bases, with 7 bases between. CDR1 is SQVTM and CDR2 is ANQGSEA in the germline V gene. CDR3 sequence: CSVEAAQETQYF. The CDR3 bases are TGCAGCGTTGAGGCGGCTCAAGAGACCCAGTACTTC. The full variable domain, rest sourced from reference TRBV29-1 and TRBJ2-5, is SAVISQKPSRDICQRGTSLTIQCQVDSQVTMMFWYRQQPGQSLTLIATANQGSEATYESGFVIDKFPISRPNLTFSTLTVSNMSPEDSSIYLCSVEAAQETQYFGPGTRLLVL.

About this clonotype itself: One end of the junction varies from germline; a read error may be responsible. The chain uses TRBV6-4 and TRBJ2-2, with 9 bases matching TRBD1. The CDR3 loop spans 15 amino acids. CDR1 and CDR2 from the germline V gene are MRHNA and SNTAGT. The DNA of the CDR3 is TGTGCCAGCACCCCGGGACAGGGCGGATTCGGGAAGCTGTTTTTT. Its protein product is CASTPGQGGFGKLFF.

The V call is TRBV5-1, the J call TRBJ1-1; D uncertain. This CDR3 region has 14 residues. Germline assignment: CDR1 SGHRS and CDR2 YFSETQ. V was pared by 2 bases and J by 1 base, with 9 bases between. As DNA, the CDR3 is TGCGCCAGCAGCTTCGGAGTTCCGAACACTGAAGCTTTCTTT. This encodes CASSFGVPNTEAFF.

This chain connects TRBV7-9 to TRBJ1-1, with D perhaps matching TRBD1 (6 bases). Germline V gene data show CDR1 as SEHNR and CDR2 as FQNEAQ (reference sequence). The germline V and J ends were trimmed by 7 bases and 4 bases, with 10 bases remaining between them. CDR3 length: 12 residues. The CDR3 sequence: CASTTGPTEAFF. CDR3 in DNA: TGTGCCAGCACGACAGGCCCCACTGAAGCTTTCTTT.